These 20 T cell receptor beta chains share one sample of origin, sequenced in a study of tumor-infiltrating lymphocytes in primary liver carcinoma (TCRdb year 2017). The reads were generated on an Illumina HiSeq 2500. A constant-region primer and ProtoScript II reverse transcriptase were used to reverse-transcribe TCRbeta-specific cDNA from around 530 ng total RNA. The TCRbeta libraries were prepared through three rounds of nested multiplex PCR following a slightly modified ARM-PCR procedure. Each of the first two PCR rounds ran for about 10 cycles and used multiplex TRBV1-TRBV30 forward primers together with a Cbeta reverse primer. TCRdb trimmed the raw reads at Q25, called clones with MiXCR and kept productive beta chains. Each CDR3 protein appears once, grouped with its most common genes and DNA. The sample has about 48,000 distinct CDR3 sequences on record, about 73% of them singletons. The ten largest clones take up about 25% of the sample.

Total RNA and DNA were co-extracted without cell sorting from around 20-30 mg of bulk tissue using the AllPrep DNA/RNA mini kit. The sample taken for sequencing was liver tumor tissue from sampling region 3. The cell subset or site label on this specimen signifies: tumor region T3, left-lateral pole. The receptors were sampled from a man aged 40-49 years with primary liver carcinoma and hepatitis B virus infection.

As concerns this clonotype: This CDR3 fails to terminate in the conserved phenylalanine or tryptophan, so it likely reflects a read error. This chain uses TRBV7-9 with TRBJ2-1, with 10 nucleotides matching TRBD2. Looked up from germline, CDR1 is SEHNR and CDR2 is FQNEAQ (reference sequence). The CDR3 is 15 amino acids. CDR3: CVSSLMGTSVNEQFL. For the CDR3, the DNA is TGTGTCAGCAGCTTAATGGGGACTAGCGTGAATGAGCAGTTCTTG.

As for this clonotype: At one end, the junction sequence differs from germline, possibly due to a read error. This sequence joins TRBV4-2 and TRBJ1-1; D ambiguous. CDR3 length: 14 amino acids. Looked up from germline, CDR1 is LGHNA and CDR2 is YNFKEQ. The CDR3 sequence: CASSQDQRNAEAFF. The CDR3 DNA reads TGTGCCAGTAGCCAAGACCAGAGGAACGCTGAAGCTTTCTTT.

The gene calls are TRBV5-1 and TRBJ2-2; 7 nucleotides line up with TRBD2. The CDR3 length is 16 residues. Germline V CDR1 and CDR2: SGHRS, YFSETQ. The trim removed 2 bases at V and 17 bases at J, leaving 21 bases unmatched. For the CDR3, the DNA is TGCGCCAGCAGCTTCCGCACTAGCGAGGACACCGGGGAGCCCTTTTTT. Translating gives CASSFRTSEDTGEPFF.

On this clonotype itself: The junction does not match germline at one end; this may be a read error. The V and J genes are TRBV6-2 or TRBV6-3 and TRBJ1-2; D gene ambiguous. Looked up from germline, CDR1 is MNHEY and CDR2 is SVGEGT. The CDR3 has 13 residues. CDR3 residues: CASGYSVRVGYTF. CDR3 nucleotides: TGTGCCAGCGGTTACTCTGTACGGGTGGGCTACACCTTC.

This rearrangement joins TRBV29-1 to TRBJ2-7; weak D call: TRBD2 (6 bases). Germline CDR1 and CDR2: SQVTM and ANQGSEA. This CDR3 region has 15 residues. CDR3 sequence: CSVSSVGGAFYEQYF. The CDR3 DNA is TGCAGTGTTTCGAGCGTGGGAGGTGCCTTCTACGAGCAGTACTTC.

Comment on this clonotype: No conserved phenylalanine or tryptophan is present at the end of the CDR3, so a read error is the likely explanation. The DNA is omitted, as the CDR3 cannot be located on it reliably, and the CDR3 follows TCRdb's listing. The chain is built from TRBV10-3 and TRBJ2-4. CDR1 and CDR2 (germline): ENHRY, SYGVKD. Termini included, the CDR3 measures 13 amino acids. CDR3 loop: CAISEPTKNIQYS.

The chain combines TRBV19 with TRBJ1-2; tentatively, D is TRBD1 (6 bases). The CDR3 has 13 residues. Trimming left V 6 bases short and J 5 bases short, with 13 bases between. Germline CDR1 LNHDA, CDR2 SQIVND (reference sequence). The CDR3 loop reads CASSKGVPYGYTF. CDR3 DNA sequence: TGTGCCAGTAGCAAGGGGGTCCCTTATGGCTACACCTTC.

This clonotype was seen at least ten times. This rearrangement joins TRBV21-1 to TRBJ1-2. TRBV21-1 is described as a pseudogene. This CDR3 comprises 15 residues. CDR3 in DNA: TGTGCCAGCAGCAAAGTCCACGGCTTTGAGGGAGGCTACACCTTC. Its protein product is CASSKVHGFEGGYTF.

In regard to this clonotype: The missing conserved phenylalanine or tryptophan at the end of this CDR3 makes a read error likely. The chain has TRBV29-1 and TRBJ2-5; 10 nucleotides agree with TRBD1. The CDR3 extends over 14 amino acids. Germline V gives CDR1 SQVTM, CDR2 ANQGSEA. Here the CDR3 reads CNVDGTGAQETQYL. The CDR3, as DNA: TGCAACGTTGATGGGACAGGGGCCCAGGAGACCCAGTACTTA.

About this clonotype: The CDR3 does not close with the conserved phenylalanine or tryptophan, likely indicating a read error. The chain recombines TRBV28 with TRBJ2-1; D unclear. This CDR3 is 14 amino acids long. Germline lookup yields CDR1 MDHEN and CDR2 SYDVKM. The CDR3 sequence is CASSLSLSYNKQFI. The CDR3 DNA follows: TGTGCCAGCAGTTTGAGTCTTTCCTACAATAAGCAGTTCATC.

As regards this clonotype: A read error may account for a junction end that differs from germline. The chain's CDR3 is CTRSNNRADTHYF. The CDR3 DNA reads as TGTACCAGAAGCAATAACAGGGCAGATACGCACTATTTT. This chain uses TRBV7-9 with TRBJ2-3; weak D call: TRBD1 (6 bases). Germline V gives CDR1 SEHNR, CDR2 FQNEAQ (reference sequence). The CDR3 totals 13 residues.

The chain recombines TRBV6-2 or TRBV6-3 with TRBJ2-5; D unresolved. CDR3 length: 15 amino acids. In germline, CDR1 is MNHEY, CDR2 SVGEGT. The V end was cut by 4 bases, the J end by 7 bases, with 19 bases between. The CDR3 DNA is TGTGCCAGCAGTTTCCCTCCTGGGCCGCCGGCGACCCAGTACTTC. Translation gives CASSFPPGPPATQYF.

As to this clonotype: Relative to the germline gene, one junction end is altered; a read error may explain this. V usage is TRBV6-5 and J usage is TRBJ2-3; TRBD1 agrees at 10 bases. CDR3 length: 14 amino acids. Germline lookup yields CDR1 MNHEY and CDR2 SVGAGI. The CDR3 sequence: CTSTYGVGTGAQYF. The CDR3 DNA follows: TGTACCAGCACTTACGGGGTAGGGACAGGGGCCCAGTATTTT.

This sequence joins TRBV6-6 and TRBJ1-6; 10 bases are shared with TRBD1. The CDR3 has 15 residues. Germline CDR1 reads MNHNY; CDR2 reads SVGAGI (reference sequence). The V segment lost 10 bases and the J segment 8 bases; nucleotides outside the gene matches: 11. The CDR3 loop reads CAICYSGTGDSPLHF. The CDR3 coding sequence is TGTGCCATCTGTTACTCCGGGACAGGGGATTCACCCCTCCACTTT.

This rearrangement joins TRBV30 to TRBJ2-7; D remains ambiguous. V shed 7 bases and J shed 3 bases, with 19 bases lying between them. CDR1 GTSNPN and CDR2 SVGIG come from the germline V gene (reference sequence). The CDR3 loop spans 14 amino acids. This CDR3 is CALNDLFDGYEQYF. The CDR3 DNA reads TGTGCCTTGAACGACTTATTTGACGGCTACGAGCAGTACTTC.

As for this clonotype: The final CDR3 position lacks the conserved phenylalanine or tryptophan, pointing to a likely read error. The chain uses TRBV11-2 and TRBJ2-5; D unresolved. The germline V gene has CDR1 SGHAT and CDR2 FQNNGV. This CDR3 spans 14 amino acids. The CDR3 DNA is TGTGTCAGCAGCTTAGTCAGGAACGGTGAGACCCAGTACCTC. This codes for CVSSLVRNGETQYL.

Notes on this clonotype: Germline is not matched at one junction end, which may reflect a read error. As DNA, the CDR3 is TGTGCCCGCAGCTTATGGGGGCCATGGGGGCACAATGAGCAGTTCTTC. It yields the protein CARSLWGPWGHNEQFF. The rearrangement uses TRBV11-3 and TRBJ2-1; TRBD1 is a possible D gene (6 bases). The CDR3 length is 16 residues. In germline, CDR1 is SGHNT, CDR2 YENEEA.

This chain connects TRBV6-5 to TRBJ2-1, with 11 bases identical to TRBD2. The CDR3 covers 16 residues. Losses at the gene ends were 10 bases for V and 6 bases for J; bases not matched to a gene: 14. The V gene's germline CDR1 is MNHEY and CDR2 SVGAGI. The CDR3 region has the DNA TGTGCCAACAGATATAATCCGCTAGCGGGAGGCAATGAGCAGTTCTTC. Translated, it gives CANRYNPLAGGNEQFF.

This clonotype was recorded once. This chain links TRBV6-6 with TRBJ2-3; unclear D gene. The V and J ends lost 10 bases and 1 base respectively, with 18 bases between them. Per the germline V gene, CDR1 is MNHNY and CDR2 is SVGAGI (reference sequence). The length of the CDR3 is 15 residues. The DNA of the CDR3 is TGTGCCATCAGCTTGAGGCGATTTGGCACAGATACGCAGTATTTT. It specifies CAISLRRFGTDTQYF.

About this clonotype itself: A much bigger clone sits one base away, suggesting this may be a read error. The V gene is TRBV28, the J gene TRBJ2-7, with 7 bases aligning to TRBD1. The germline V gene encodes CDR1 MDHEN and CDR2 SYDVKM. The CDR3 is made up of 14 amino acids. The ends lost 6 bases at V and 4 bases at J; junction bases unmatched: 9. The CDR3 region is CASRLNVTGYEQYF. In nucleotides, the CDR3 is TGTGCCAGCAGACTAAACGTGACAGGGTACGAGCAGTACTTC.